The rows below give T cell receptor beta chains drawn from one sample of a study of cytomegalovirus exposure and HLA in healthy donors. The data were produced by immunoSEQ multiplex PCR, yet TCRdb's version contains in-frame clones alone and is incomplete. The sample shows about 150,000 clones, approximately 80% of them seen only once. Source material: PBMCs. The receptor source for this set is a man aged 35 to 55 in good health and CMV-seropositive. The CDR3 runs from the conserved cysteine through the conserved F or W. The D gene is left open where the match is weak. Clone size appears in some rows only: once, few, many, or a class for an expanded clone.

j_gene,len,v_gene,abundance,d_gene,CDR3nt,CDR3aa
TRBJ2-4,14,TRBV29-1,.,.,TGCAGCGTTGAAGTAGGAGTACGCAAAAACATTCAGTACTTC,CSVEVGVRKNIQYF
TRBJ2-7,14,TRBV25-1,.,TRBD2,TGTGCCAGCACTTCTACCGGGACTAGAAGCGAGCAGTACTTC,CASTSTGTRSEQYF
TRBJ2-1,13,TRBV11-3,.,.,TGTGCCAGCAGCACGACTAGGTTCAATGAGCAGTTCTTC,CASSTTRFNEQFF
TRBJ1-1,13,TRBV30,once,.,TGTGCCTGGAGTGTACAGGCCTCCACAGAAGCTTTCTTT,CAWSVQASTEAFF
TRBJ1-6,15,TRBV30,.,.,TGTGCCTGGAGTGTTAGGGGGTTGGATAATTCACCCCTCCACTTT,CAWSVRGLDNSPLHF
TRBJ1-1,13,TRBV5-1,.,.,TGCGCCAGCAGCTTGGACATAAACACTGAAGCTTTCTTT,CASSLDINTEAFF
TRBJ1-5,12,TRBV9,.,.,TGTGCCAAGCCAGGGGGCAATCAGCCCCAGCATTTT,CAKPGGNQPQHF
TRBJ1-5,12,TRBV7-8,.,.,TGTGCCAGCAGTCCGGGTTACCAGCCCCAGCATTTT,CASSPGYQPQHF
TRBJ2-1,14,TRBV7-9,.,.,TGTGCCAGCAGCTTAGACCCACTAGTAAATGAGCAGTTCTTC,CASSLDPLVNEQFF
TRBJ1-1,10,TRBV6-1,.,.,TGTGCCAGCAGTGGACTCGGAGCTTTCTTT,CASSGLGAFF
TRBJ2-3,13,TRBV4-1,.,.,TGCGCCAGCAGCCAACAGGGGACAGATACGCAGTATTTT,CASSQQGTDTQYF
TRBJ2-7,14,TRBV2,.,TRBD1,TGTGCCAGCAGAATAACAGGGGCATCCGACGAGCAGTACTTC,CASRITGASDEQYF
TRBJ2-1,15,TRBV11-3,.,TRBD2,TGTGCCAGCAGCTTAGGGGGTAGCGGGTTCGGTGAGCAGTTCTTC,CASSLGGSGFGEQFF
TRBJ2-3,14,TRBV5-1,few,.,TGCGCCAGCAGCTCACAGCAGGCCACAGATACGCAGTATTTT,CASSSQQATDTQYF
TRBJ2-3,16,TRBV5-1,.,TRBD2,TGCGCCAGCAGCATCCTAGCGGGGGGGAGAACGGATACGCAGTATTTT,CASSILAGGRTDTQYF
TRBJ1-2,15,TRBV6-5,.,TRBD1,TGTGCCAGCAGTTATTCGACAGGGGGTAACTATGGCTACACCTTC,CASSYSTGGNYGYTF
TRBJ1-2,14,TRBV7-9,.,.,TGTGCCAGCAGCGGGAGAGGGTTGTACTATGGCTACACCTTC,CASSGRGLYYGYTF